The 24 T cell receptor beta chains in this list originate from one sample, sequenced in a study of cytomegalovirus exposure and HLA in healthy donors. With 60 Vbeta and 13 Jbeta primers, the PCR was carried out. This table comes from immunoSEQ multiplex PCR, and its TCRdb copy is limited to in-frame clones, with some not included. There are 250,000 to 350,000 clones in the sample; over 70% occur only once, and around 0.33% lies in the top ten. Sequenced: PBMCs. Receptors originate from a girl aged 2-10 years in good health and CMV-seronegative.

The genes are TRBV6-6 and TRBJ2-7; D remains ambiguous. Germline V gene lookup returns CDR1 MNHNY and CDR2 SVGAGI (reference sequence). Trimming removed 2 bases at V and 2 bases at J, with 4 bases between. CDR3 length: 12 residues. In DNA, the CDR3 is TGTGCCAGCAGTTACGCAGCCTACGAGCAGTACTTC. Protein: CASSYAAYEQYF.

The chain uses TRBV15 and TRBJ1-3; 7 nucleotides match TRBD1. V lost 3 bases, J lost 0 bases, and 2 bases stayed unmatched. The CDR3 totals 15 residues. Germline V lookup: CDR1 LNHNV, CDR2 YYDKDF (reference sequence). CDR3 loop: CATSRDRLSGNTIYF. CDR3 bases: TGTGCCACCAGCAGGGACAGGCTCTCTGGAAACACCATATATTTT.

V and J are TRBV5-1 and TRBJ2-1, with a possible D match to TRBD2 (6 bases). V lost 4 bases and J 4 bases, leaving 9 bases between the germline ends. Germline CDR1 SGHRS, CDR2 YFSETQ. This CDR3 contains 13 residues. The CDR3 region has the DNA TGCGCCAGCAGCCCCGGGACTTACAATGAGCAGTTCTTC. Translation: CASSPGTYNEQFF.

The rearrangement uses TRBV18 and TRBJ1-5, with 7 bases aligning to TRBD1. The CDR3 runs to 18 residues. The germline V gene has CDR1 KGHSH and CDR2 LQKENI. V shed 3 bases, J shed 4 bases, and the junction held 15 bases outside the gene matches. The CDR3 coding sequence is TGTGCCAGCTCACCGTCGGTAGACAGGGCACTGAGTAATCAGCCCCAGCATTTT. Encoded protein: CASSPSVDRALSNQPQHF.

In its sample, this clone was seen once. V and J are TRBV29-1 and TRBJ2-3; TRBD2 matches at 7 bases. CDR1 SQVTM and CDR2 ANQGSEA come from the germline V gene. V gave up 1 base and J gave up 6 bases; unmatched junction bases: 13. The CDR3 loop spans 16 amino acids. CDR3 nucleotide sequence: TGCAGCGTTGAAGGGTTGGGACTACTCGACTTGGATACGCAGTATTTT. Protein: CSVEGLGLLDLDTQYF.

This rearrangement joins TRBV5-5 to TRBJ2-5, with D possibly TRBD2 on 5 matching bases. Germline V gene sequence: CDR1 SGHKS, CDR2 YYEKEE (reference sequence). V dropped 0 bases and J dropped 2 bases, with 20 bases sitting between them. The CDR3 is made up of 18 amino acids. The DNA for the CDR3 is TGTGCCAGCAGCTTGGCCTTCTCTCGGAGGTTGTGGCAAGAGACCCAGTACTTC. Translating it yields CASSLAFSRRLWQETQYF. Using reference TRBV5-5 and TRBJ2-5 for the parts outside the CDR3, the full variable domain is DAGVTQSPTHLIKTRGQQVTLRCSPISGHKSVSWYQQVLGQGPQFIFQYYEKEERGRGNFPDRFSARQFPNYSSELNVNALLLGDSALYLCASSLAFSRRLWQETQYFGPGTRLLVL.

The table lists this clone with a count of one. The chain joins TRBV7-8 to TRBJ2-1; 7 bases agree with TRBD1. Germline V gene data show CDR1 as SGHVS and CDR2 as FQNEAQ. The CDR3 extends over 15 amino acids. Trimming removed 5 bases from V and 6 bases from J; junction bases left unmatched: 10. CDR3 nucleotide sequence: TGTGCCAGCAGCGACCCGGCAGGGGGTCCCAATGAGCAGTTCTTC. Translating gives CASSDPAGGPNEQFF.

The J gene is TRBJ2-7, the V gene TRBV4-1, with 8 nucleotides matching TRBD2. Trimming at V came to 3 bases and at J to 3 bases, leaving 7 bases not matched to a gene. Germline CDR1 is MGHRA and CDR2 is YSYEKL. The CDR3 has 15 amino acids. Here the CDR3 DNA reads TGCGCCAGCAGCCAGGGTAAGGGGACTAGCTACGAGCAGTACTTC. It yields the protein CASSQGKGTSYEQYF.

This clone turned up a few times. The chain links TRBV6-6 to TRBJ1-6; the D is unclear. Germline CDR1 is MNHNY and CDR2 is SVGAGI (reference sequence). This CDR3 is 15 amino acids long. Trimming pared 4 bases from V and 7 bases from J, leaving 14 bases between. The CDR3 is CASSSDRGLNSPLHF. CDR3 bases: TGTGCCAGCAGTTCTGACCGGGGTCTAAATTCACCCCTCCACTTT.

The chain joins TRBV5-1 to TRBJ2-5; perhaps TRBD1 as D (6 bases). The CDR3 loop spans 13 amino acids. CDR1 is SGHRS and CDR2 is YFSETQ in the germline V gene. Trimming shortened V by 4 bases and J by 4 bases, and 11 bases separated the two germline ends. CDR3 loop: CASSLAGVETQYF. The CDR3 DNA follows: TGCGCCAGCAGCCTCGCAGGGGTAGAGACCCAGTACTTC.

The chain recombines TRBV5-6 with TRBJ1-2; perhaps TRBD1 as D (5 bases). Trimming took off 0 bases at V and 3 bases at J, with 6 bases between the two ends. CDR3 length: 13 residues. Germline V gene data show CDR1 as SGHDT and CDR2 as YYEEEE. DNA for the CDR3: TGTGCCAGCAGCTTGGGGGGGGACTATGGCTACACCTTC. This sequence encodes CASSLGGDYGYTF.

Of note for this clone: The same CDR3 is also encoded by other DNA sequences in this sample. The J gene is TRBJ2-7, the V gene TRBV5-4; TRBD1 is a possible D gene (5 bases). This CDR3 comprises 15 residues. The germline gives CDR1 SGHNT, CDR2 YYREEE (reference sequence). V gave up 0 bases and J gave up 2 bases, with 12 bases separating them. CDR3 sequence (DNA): TGTGCCAGCAGCTTGGGGGGAACAGGTACCTACGAGCAGTACTTC. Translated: CASSLGGTGTYEQYF. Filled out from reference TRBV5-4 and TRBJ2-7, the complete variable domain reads ETGVTQSPTHLIKTRGQQVTLRCSSQSGHNTVSWYQQALGQGPQFIFQYYREEENGRGNFPPRFSGLQFPNYSSELNVNALELDDSALYLCASSLGGTGTYEQYFGPGTRLTVT.

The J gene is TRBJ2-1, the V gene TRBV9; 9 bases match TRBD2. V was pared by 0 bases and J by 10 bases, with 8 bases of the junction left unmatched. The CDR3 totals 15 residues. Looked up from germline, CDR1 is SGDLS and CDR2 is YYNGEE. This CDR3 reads CASSVEAGGRAEQFF. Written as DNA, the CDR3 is TGTGCCAGCAGCGTAGAAGCGGGGGGCCGAGCGGAGCAGTTCTTC.

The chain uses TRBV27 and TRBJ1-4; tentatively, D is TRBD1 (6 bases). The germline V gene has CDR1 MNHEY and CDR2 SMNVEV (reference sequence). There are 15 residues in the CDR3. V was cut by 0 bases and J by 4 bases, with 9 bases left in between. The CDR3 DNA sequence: TGTGCCAGCAGTTTATCCGTCAGGGGTAATGAAAAACTGTTTTTT. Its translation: CASSLSVRGNEKLFF.

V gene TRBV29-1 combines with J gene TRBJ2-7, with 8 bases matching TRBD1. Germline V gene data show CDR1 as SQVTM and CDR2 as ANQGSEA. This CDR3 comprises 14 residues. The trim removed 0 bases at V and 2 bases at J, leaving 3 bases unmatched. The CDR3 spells CSVEEDREPYEQYF. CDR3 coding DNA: TGCAGCGTTGAAGAGGACAGGGAACCCTACGAGCAGTACTTC.

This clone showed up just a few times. CDR3 sequence (DNA): TGTGCCGGGGGGGACAGGCCTGGCTACACCTTC. Translated, it gives CAGGDRPGYTF. The chain joins TRBV6-6 to TRBJ1-2; 8 bases fit TRBD1. The CDR3 covers 11 residues. Germline loops: CDR1 MNHNY, CDR2 SVGAGI (reference sequence). V was clipped by 11 bases and J by 7 bases; unmatched bases: 6.

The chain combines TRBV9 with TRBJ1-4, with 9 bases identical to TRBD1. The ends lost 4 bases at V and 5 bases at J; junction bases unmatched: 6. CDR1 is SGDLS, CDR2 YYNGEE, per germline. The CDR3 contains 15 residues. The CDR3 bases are TGTGCCAGCAGCCATGGACAGGGGTCAAATGAAAAACTGTTTTTT. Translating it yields CASSHGQGSNEKLFF.

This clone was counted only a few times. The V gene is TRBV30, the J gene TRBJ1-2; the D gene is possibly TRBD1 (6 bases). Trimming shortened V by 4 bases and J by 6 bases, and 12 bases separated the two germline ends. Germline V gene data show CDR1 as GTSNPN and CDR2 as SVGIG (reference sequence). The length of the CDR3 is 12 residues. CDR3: CAWTSDSDGYTF. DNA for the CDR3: TGTGCCTGGACTTCGGACAGTGATGGCTACACCTTC.

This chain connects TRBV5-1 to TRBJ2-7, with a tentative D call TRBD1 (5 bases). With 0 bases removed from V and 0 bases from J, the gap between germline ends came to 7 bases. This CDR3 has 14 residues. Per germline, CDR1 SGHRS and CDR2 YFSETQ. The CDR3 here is CASSLAGNSYEQYF. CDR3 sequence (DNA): TGCGCCAGCAGCTTGGCAGGGAACTCCTACGAGCAGTACTTC.

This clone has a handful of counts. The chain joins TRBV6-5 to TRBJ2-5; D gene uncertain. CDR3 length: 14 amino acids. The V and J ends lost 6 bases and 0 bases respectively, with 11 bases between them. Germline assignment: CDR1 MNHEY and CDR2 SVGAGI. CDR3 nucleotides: TGTGCCAGCAGCCCATCTAGGTACCAAGAGACCCAGTACTTC. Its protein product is CASSPSRYQETQYF.

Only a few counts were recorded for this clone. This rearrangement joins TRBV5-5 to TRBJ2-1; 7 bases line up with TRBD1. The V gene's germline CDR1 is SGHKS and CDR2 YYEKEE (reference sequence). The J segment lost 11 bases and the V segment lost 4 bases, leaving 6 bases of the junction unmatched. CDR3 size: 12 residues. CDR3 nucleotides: TGTGCCAGCAGCCCAACGACAGGGCAGCAGTTCTTC. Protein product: CASSPTTGQQFF.

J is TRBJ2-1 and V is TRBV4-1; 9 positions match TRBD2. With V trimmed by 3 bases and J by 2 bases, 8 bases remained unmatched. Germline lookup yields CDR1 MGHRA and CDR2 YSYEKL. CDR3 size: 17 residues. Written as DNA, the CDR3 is TGCGCCAGCAGCCAGGTTGCGACTAGCGGAACCTACAATGAGCAGTTCTTC. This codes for CASSQVATSGTYNEQFF.

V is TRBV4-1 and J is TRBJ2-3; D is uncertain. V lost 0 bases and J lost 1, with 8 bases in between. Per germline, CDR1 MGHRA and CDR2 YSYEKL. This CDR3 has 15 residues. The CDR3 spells CASSQEPRGTDTQYF. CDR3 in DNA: TGCGCCAGCAGCCAAGAACCCCGGGGCACAGATACGCAGTATTTT.

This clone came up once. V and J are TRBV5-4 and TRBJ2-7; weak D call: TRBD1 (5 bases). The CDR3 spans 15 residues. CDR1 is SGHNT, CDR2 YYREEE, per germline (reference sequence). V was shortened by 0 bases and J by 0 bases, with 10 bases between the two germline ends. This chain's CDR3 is CASSLDLGPSYEQYF. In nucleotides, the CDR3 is TGTGCCAGCAGCTTGGATCTGGGGCCCTCCTACGAGCAGTACTTC.